A single sample is the source of the 25 T cell receptor beta chains below, sequenced in a study of blood T cell repertoires in COVID-19 (dated by TCRdb to 2020 to 2021). Library construction relied on the immunoSEQ multiplex PCR assay. The clones in this table, taken by TCRdb from immuneACCESS, are in-frame only. Not every clone is retained; where verified, under half of the shortfall comes from an unresolved V gene, and the cause of the rest is unknown. This sample holds about 120,000 clones; around 76% were observed only once. In total, the top ten clones hold 2.3% of the sample. Sample: peripheral blood. The receptors come from a man in his 70s with acute or convalescent COVID-19.

The gene calls are TRBV7-9 and TRBJ2-6, with a tentative D call TRBD2 (6 bases). CDR3 size: 16 residues. Germline values: CDR1 SEHNR, CDR2 FQNEAQ (reference sequence). The CDR3 region is CGSAGQGSSGANVLTF. CDR3 bases: TGTGGCTCTGCGGGGCAGGGAAGCTCTGGGGCCAACGTCCTGACTTTC.

This clone was seen only a few times. V and J are TRBV19 and TRBJ1-1; the D gene is possibly TRBD1 (6 bases). Germline V gene lookup returns CDR1 LNHDA and CDR2 SQIVND (reference sequence). Deletions cut 0 bases from V and 2 bases from J, with 19 bases between. This CDR3 is built from 18 residues. Here the CDR3 DNA reads TGTGCCAGTAGTATAGAGAAGACGGGACAACTCTTCAACACTGAAGCTTTCTTT. Its protein product is CASSIEKTGQLFNTEAFF.

This sequence joins TRBV3-1 (or the pseudogene TRBV3-2) and TRBJ1-2, with D unclear. V was clipped by 4 bases and J by 2 bases, with 14 bases between them. CDR1 is LGHDT and CDR2 is YNNKEL in the germline V gene (reference sequence). This CDR3 spans 15 amino acids. The chain's CDR3 is CASSRSGSANYGYTF. The CDR3 nucleotides are TGTGCCAGCAGCCGCTCCGGGTCGGCCAACTATGGCTACACCTTC.

The V call is TRBV25-1, the J call TRBJ1-6; D is unresolved. Trimming removed 2 bases from V and 15 bases from J, with 14 bases in between. The length of the CDR3 is 13 residues. CDR1 is MGHDK and CDR2 is SYGVNS in the germline V gene. CDR3 protein: CASSELPPSNLHF. CDR3 sequence (DNA): TGTGCCAGCAGTGAACTCCCCCCTTCTAACCTCCACTTT.

A few counts support this clone. The CDR3 protein is CASSRTGNNSPLHF. CDR3 nucleotides: TGTGCCAGCAGCCGTACAGGGAATAATTCACCCCTCCACTTT. J is TRBJ1-6 and V is TRBV11-1, with D possibly matching TRBD1 (6 bases). Germline V gene lookup returns CDR1 SGHAT and CDR2 FQDESV (reference sequence). V shed 5 bases and J shed 5 bases, with 10 bases lying between them. This CDR3 spans 14 amino acids.

This clone has only one observation. The rearrangement joins TRBV10-1 to TRBJ2-3; 11 bases are shared with TRBD2. This CDR3 is 14 amino acids long. Per germline, CDR1 WNHNN and CDR2 SYGVQD (reference sequence). Trimming took 6 bases from V and 6 from J; bases not matched to a gene: 5. The CDR3 DNA reads TGCGCCAGCAGGATGACTAGCGGGGAGGATACGCAGTATTTT. It codes for CASRMTSGEDTQYF.

V usage is TRBV4-2 and J usage is TRBJ1-6, with 8 nucleotides matching TRBD1. After removal of 0 bases from V and 7 bases from J, the junction contained 5 bases not matched to a gene. CDR3 length equals 16 residues. CDR1 is LGHNA and CDR2 is YNFKEQ in the germline V gene. The CDR3 region is CASSQDLDRANSPLHF. Here the CDR3 DNA reads TGTGCCAGCAGCCAAGATTTGGACAGGGCAAATTCACCCCTCCACTTT.

The rearrangement uses TRBV19 and TRBJ2-6; no definite D call. Germline CDR1 reads LNHDA; CDR2 reads SQIVND (reference sequence). CDR3 size: 16 residues. Deletions cut 2 bases from V and 1 base from J, with 9 bases between. The CDR3 loop reads CASSITPGSGANVLTF. In DNA, the CDR3 is TGTGCCAGTAGTATAACCCCAGGATCTGGGGCCAACGTCCTGACTTTC. The full variable domain, rest sourced from reference TRBV19 and TRBJ2-6, is DGGITQSPKYLFRKEGQNVTLSCEQNLNHDAMYWYRQDPGQGLRLIYYSQIVNDFQKGDIAEGYSVSREKKESFPLTVTSAQKNPTAFYLCASSITPGSGANVLTFGAGSRLTVL.

The rearrangement links TRBV7-8 to TRBJ1-5; unclear D gene. The CDR3 covers 15 residues. V was pared by 6 bases and J by 2 bases, with 14 bases between. Germline-derived CDR1 and CDR2 are SGHVS and FQNEAQ. CDR3 in DNA: TGTGCCAGCAGGGTTGATGGGAGGGGCAATCAGCCCCAGCATTTT. It is translated as CASRVDGRGNQPQHF.

The chain carries TRBV5-1 and TRBJ1-2; D uncertain. V was clipped by 0 bases and J by 7 bases, with 13 bases between them. The CDR3 is made up of 14 amino acids. Germline assignment: CDR1 SGHRS and CDR2 YFSETQ. CDR3: CASSLGVSRLGYTF. In DNA form, the CDR3 reads TGCGCCAGCAGCTTGGGGGTCAGCAGACTTGGCTACACCTTC.

The chain carries TRBV7-8 and TRBJ2-1; 10 nucleotides agree with TRBD2. Germline V gives CDR1 SGHVS, CDR2 FQNEAQ. The CDR3 runs to 17 residues. The trim removed 5 bases at V and 6 bases at J, leaving 13 bases unmatched. CDR3 in amino acids: CASSPGRLAGDPNEQFF. CDR3 DNA: TGTGCCAGCAGCCCAGGGCGGCTAGCGGGGGACCCCAATGAGCAGTTCTTC. The whole variable domain, filled in from reference TRBV7-8 and TRBJ2-1, reads GAGVSQSPRYKVAKRGQDVALRCDPISGHVSLFWYQQALGQGPEFLTYFQNEAQLDKSGLPSDRFFAERPEGSVSTLKIQRTQQEDSAVYLCASSPGRLAGDPNEQFFGPGTRLTVL.

The rearrangement joins TRBV7-2 to TRBJ2-2; TRBD2 matches at 12 bases. The germline V gene has CDR1 SGHTA and CDR2 FQGNSA. The CDR3 loop spans 15 amino acids. J gave up 6 bases and V 5 bases, and 4 bases lay outside the gene matches. The CDR3 DNA reads TGTGCCAGCAGCCTCCGACTAGCGGGGGCCGGGGAGCTGTTTTTT. Its protein product is CASSLRLAGAGELFF.

The genes are TRBV6-5 and TRBJ1-3; TRBD1 matches 7 bases. Germline CDR1 reads MNHEY; CDR2 reads SVGAGI. With V trimmed by 5 bases and J by 4 bases, 8 bases remained unmatched. CDR3 size: 15 residues. In nucleotides, the CDR3 is TGTGCCAGCAGTCTCGGGAGGGGGCCCGGAAACACCATATATTTT. Its protein is CASSLGRGPGNTIYF.

This clone was detected only a few times. The V gene is TRBV6-2 or TRBV6-3, the J gene TRBJ1-5; D is unresolved. The CDR3 consists of 13 residues. Germline CDR1 and CDR2: MNHEY and SVGEGT. The V end lost 5 bases, the J end lost 1 base, and 6 bases lay between the germline ends. The CDR3 DNA sequence: TGTGCCAGCAGTACAACGAGCAATCAGCCCCAGCATTTT. As protein: CASSTTSNQPQHF.

There are a few counts of this clone. The DNA of the CDR3 is TGCGCCAGCAGCTACGGGACAGGGGCTGAAAAACTGTTTTTT. Translated, it gives CASSYGTGAEKLFF. The chain uses TRBV5-1 and TRBJ1-4; 10 bases fit TRBD1. Germline CDR1 SGHRS, CDR2 YFSETQ. The length of the CDR3 is 14 residues. Germline trimming cut 3 bases from V and 7 bases from J; bases unmatched to any gene: 3.

A few counts support this clone. At the DNA level, this CDR3 is encoded by other sequences in the same sample as well. CDR3 bases: TGTGCCAGCAGCCAACGGGGGGGCACTGAAGCTTTCTTT. The encoded protein is CASSQRGGTEAFF. V and J are TRBV3-1 (or the pseudogene TRBV3-2) and TRBJ1-1; weak D call: TRBD1 (5 bases). V was pared by 2 bases and J by 4 bases, with 8 bases between. CDR3 size: 13 residues. Germline V CDR1 and CDR2: LGHDT, YNNKEL (reference sequence).

V is TRBV18 and J is TRBJ2-2, with 7 nucleotides matching TRBD1. The trim removed 3 bases at V and 6 bases at J, leaving 7 bases unmatched. This CDR3 spans 15 amino acids. Per the germline V gene, CDR1 is KGHSH and CDR2 is LQKENI. The CDR3 nucleotides read TGTGCCAGCTCACCGAGACAGGGAGATTCCGGGGAGCTGTTTTTT. Residues: CASSPRQGDSGELFF. The variable domain in full, with the rest retrieved from reference TRBV18 and TRBJ2-2, is NAGVMQNPRHLVRRRGQEARLRCSPMKGHSHVYWYRQLPEEGLKFMVYLQKENIIDESGMPKERFSAEFPKEGPSILRIQQVVRGDSAAYFCASSPRQGDSGELFFGEGSRLTVL.

The chain combines TRBV3-1 (or the pseudogene TRBV3-2) with TRBJ2-7, with 7 positions matching TRBD2. V lost 4 bases to trimming and J lost 5 bases; unmatched junction nucleotides: 8. In germline, CDR1 is LGHDT, CDR2 YNNKEL (reference sequence). This CDR3 has 14 residues. The chain's CDR3 is CASSLSGTINEQYF. The CDR3, as DNA: TGTGCCAGCAGCCTGTCCGGGACTATTAACGAGCAGTACTTC.

In regard to this clone: The sample contains more than one DNA sequence encoding this CDR3. J is TRBJ1-2 and V is TRBV7-2; 8 bases are a match to TRBD1. Germline V gene data show CDR1 as SGHTA and CDR2 as FQGNSA. CDR3 size: 15 residues. V dropped 5 bases and J dropped 2; count of bases not matched to a gene: 7. The CDR3 DNA follows: TGTGCCAGCAGCCCTCGGACAGGGACGAACTATGGCTACACCTTC. This sequence encodes CASSPRTGTNYGYTF.

The genes are TRBV5-1 and TRBJ2-3; D uncertain. CDR3 size: 13 residues. The germline V gene has CDR1 SGHRS and CDR2 YFSETQ. With 5 bases removed from V and 11 bases from J, the gap between germline ends came to 18 bases. The CDR3 DNA follows: TGCGCCAGCAGGGAGCCGACTCGTCTTGGGCAGTATTTT. Translating it yields CASREPTRLGQYF.

CDR3 sequence: CASSQARVTGYTF. The DNA of the CDR3 is TGTGCCAGCAGCCAAGCGAGGGTAACAGGCTACACCTTC. The chain couples TRBV14 to TRBJ1-2, with unresolved D. Germline loops: CDR1 SGHDN, CDR2 FVKESK. The CDR3 runs 13 residues. Trimming left V 1 base short and J 8 bases short, with 11 bases between. Full variable domain (rest looked up from reference TRBV14 and TRBJ1-2): EAGVTQFPSHSVIEKGQTVTLRCDPISGHDNLYWYRRVMGKEIKFLLHFVKESKQDESGMPNNRFLAERTGGTYSTLKVQPAELEDSGVYFCASSQARVTGYTFGSGTRLTVV.

V gene TRBV4-3 combines with J gene TRBJ1-2; D gene uncertain. Germline V gene sequence: CDR1 LGHNA, CDR2 YSLEER. Trimming took off 0 bases at V and 8 bases at J, with 10 bases between the two ends. The CDR3 has 13 residues. The DNA for the CDR3 is TGCGCCAGCAGCCAAGACCCAGGATACGGCTACACCTTC. Residues: CASSQDPGYGYTF.

This clone occurred a few times. The chain uses TRBV19 and TRBJ2-2; 7 nucleotides match TRBD1. The CDR3 has 14 amino acids. Unmatched junction bases numbered 11, after V lost 8 bases and J lost 8 bases. Germline V gives CDR1 LNHDA, CDR2 SQIVND (reference sequence). The CDR3 DNA reads TGTGCCAGTCGGGACAGACTAAAGGGAGGGGAGCTGTTTTTT. Amino acids: CASRDRLKGGELFF.

This clone came up a few times. This sequence joins TRBV4-1 and TRBJ2-7, with no clear D. The CDR3 has 12 residues. CDR1 and CDR2 from the germline V gene are MGHRA and YSYEKL. The V end lost 0 bases, the J end lost 7 bases, and 7 bases lay between the germline ends. The CDR3: CASSQDLREQYF. The CDR3 region has the DNA TGCGCCAGCAGCCAAGATCTCAGAGAGCAGTACTTC.

V usage is TRBV18 and J usage is TRBJ2-1; D might be TRBD2 (5 bases). Germline V gives CDR1 KGHSH, CDR2 LQKENI. The germline V and J ends were trimmed by 1 base and 5 bases, with 12 bases remaining between them. The CDR3 is made up of 15 amino acids. CDR3 in DNA: TGTGCCAGCTCACCACGCACGTCCGGGGACAATGAGCAGTTCTTC. Its protein is CASSPRTSGDNEQFF.